This paragraph covers one T cell receptor (beta chain) sequence. Antigen specificity is unknown. The sample originates from a study of CD8+ T cells in alopecia areata. For the study at large: Scoring of severity for treated patients was based on percentage of affected scalp area.

Study conclusions and caveats: Throughout tofacitinib, many expanded lesional clones continued to persist in scalp and blood.

It was cDNA, reverse transcribed from extracted RNA, that served as the sequencing template. Clones were sequenced by immunoSEQ multiplex PCR, and TCRdb holds only the in-frame ones, with some missing. Among about 180,000 clones listed, approximately 59% were seen once. Indicated treatment: oral pan-JAK inhibitor, 5-10 mg twice daily. Those with alopecia areata gave lesional scalp punch biopsies and peripheral blood. Germline V lookup: CDR1 SGHTA, CDR2 FQGNSA. CDR3 length equals 15 residues. J gave up 6 bases and V 5 bases, and 8 bases lay outside the gene matches. The source of this sequence is a human donor with alopecia areata. The material sequenced was CD4+ T cells sorted from blood, taken at approximately week 60, from a patient treated with tofacitinib. The chain carries TRBV7-2 and TRBJ2-1, with 9 nucleotides matching TRBD1. CDR3 in amino acids: CASSRGQGGVNEQFF. The CDR3 DNA reads TGTGCCAGCAGCAGGGGACAGGGCGGCGTCAATGAGCAGTTCTTC.